Below are 3 T cell receptor beta chains sequenced from a single sample in a study of T cells in Graves' hyperthyroidism and ophthalmopathy. RNA transcripts provided the source from which TCR beta CDR3 regions were amplified. Using the HTBI primer set, a first-round RT-PCR was run on the TCR CDR3. TCRdb itself ran the multiplex PCR reads through MiXCR, one entry per CDR3 protein. The sample holds fewer than 900,000 distinct CDR3 sequences, approximately 19% seen once. The sequenced sample consisted of blood. The receptors here all came from a woman in her forties or fifties with Graves' hyperthyroidism that later progressed to Graves' ophthalmopathy.

This clonotype was seen only a few times. The J gene is TRBJ2-3, the V gene TRBV14; 7 nucleotides line up with TRBD2. CDR1 SGHDN and CDR2 FVKESK come from the germline V gene. With 3 bases clipped from V and 2 bases from J, the junction kept 2 bases outside the gene matches. CDR3 length equals 14 residues. The CDR3 nucleotides are TGTGCCAGCAGCCAGGGACTAACCACAGATACGCAGTATTTT. Protein sequence: CASSQGLTTDTQYF. The whole variable domain, filled in from reference TRBV14 and TRBJ2-3, reads EAGVTQFPSHSVIEKGQTVTLRCDPISGHDNLYWYRRVMGKEIKFLLHFVKESKQDESGMPNNRFLAERTGGTYSTLKVQPAELEDSGVYFCASSQGLTTDTQYFGPGTRLTVL.

The chain has TRBV27 and TRBJ1-5; no definite D call. The germline CDR1 and CDR2 sequences are MNHEY and SMNVEV (reference sequence). This CDR3 contains 15 residues. V lost 6 bases to trimming and J lost 1 base, with 13 bases between them. The CDR3: CASRPGVVSNQPQHF. The CDR3 bases are TGTGCCAGCAGACCCGGGGTGGTAAGCAATCAGCCCCAGCATTTT.

This clonotype has at least ten counts. The J gene is TRBJ1-1, the V gene TRBV7-9, with 7 nucleotides matching TRBD1. J gave up 2 bases and V 4 bases, and 7 bases lay outside the gene matches. The CDR3 length is 15 residues. CDR1 is SEHNR, CDR2 FQNEAQ, per germline (reference sequence). Written as DNA, the CDR3 is TGTGCCAGCAGCTCGAAACAGGGGAGAAACACTGAAGCTTTCTTT. Translated: CASSSKQGRNTEAFF.